This T cell receptor beta chain is from a study of shared clonotypes between healthy human individuals. Repertoires were generated with immunoSEQ multiplex PCR, while TCRdb's copy carries only in-frame clones and drops some. Seen here are about 470,000 clones, about 85% observed once, and the top ten hold roughly 13%. Sequences were obtained from PBMCs. The sequence was obtained from a woman aged 40 to 49 in good health. Some clones in this sample may be carry-over from other donors' samples.

Here the CDR3 DNA reads TGTGCCAGCAGCTTAACGGGGTTCCCCTACGAGCAGTACTTC. It yields the protein CASSLTGFPYEQYF. The chain recombines TRBV7-8 with TRBJ2-7; a possible D gene is TRBD2 (5 bases). Germline V gene sequence: CDR1 SGHVS, CDR2 FQNEAQ. V shed 2 bases and J shed 2 bases, with 10 bases lying between them. The CDR3 spans 14 residues.